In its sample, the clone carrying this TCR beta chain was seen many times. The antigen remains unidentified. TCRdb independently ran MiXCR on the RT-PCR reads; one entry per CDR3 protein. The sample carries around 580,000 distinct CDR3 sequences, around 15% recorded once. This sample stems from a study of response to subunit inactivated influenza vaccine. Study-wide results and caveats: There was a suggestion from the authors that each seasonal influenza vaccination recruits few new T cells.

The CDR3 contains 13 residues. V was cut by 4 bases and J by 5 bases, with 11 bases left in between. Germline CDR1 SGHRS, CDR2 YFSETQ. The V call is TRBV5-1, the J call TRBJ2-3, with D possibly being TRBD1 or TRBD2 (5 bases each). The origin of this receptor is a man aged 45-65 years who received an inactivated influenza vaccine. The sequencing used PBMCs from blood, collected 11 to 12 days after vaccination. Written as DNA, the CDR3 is TGCGCCAGCAGCGTGTGGGGACGAGATACGCAGTATTTT. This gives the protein CASSVWGRDTQYF.